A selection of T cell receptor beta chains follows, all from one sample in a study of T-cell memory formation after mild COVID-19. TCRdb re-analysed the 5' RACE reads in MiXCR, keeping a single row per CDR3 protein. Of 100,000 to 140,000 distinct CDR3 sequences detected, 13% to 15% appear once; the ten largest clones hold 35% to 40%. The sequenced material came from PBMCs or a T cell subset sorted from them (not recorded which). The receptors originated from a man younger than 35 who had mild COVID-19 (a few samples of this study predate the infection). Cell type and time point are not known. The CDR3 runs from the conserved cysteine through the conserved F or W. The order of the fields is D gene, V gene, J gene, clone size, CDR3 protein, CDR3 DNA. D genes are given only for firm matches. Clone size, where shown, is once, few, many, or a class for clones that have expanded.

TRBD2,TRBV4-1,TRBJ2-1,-,CASSQEGTAGGQFF,TGCGCCAGCAGCCAAGAAGGAACGGCGGGAGGGCAGTTCTTC
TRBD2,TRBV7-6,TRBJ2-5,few,CASSLPRGGDRETQYF,TGTGCCAGCAGCTTACCGCGCGGGGGGGATCGAGAGACCCAGTACTTC
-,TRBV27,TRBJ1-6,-,CASSLLGVNYSPLHF,TGTGCCAGCAGTTTGCTCGGGGTGAACTATTCACCCCTCCACTTT
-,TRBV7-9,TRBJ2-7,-,CASSLMGEIKNEQYF,TGTGCCAGCAGCTTAATGGGGGAGATTAAGAACGAGCAGTACTTC
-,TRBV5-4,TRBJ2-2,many,CASSAGVATGELFF,TGTGCCAGCAGCGCAGGGGTGGCCACCGGGGAGCTGTTTTTT
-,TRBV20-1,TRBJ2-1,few,CSARGQQNEQFF,TGCAGTGCTAGAGGTCAGCAAAATGAGCAGTTCTTC
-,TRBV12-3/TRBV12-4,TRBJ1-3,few,CASRGLPNTIYF,TGTGCCAGTAGGGGACTGCCAAACACCATATATTTT
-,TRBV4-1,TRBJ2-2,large,CASSQDSGGAGELFF,TGCGCCAGCAGCCAAGACAGTGGTGGGGCCGGGGAGCTGTTTTTT
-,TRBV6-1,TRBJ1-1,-,CASSEAGDSFQLRAFF,TGTGCCAGCAGTGAAGCTGGCGACAGTTTTCAGTTAAGAGCTTTCTTT
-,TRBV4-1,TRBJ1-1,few,CASSQDRQKAFF,TGCGCCAGCAGCCAAGATAGACAGAAAGCTTTCTTT
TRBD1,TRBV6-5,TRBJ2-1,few,CASSARTGGWVDEQFF,TGTGCCAGCAGTGCCCGGACAGGGGGTTGGGTAGATGAGCAGTTCTTC
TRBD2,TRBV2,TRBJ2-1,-,CAVRGLAGYNEQFF,TGTGCCGTTAGGGGGCTAGCGGGGTACAATGAGCAGTTCTTC
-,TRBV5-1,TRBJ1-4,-,CASSPSGWGQRNEKLFF,TGCGCCAGCAGTCCGAGCGGTTGGGGTCAAAGAAATGAAAAACTGTTTTTT
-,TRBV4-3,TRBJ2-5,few,CASSQGAATMNGETQYF,TGCGCCAGCAGCCAAGGAGCCGCCACGATGAACGGGGAGACCCAGTACTTC
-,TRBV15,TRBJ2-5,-,CATSREAHEETQYF,TGTGCCACCAGCAGAGAGGCACACGAAGAGACCCAGTACTTC
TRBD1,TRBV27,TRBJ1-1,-,CASSFYRGTEAFF,TGTGCCAGCAGTTTCTACAGGGGGACTGAAGCTTTCTTT
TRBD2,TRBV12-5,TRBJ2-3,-,CASSQAGTSTDTQYF,TGTGCTAGTAGTCAAGCGGGGACTAGCACAGATACGCAGTATTTT
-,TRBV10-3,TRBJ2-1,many,CAIPRDGAYNEQFF,TGTGCCATCCCGAGGGACGGGGCTTACAATGAGCAGTTCTTC
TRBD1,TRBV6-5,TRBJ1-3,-,CASSSDRGHGNTIYF,TGTGCCAGCAGTTCCGACAGGGGGCATGGAAACACCATATATTTT
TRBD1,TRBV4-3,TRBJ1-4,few,CASSQDGTGVNEKLFF,TGCGCCAGCAGCCAAGATGGGACAGGGGTAAACGAAAAACTGTTTTTT
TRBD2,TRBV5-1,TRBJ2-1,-,CASSRGTSEYNEQFF,TGCGCCAGCAGTAGGGGGACTAGCGAGTACAATGAGCAGTTCTTC
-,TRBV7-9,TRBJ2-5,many,CASSFLSGEQETQYF,TGTGCCAGCAGCTTTCTTTCGGGGGAACAAGAGACCCAGTACTTC
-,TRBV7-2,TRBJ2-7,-,CASSLGDNPYEQYF,TGTGCCAGCAGCTTAGGGGACAATCCCTACGAGCAGTACTTC
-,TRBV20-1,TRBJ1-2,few,CSARGAGPYGYTF,TGCAGTGCTAGAGGGGCCGGACCCTATGGCTACACCTTC
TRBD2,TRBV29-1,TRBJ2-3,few,CSVEDPGGGTDTQYF,TGCAGCGTTGAAGATCCTGGGGGGGGCACAGATACGCAGTATTTT
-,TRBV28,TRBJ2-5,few,CASSLAEQETQYF,TGTGCCAGCAGCTTAGCGGAACAAGAGACCCAGTACTTC
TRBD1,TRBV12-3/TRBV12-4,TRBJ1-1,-,CASRLGGGEAFF,TGTGCCAGCAGACTAGGGGGCGGTGAAGCTTTCTTT
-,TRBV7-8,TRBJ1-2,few,CASSLGGRLPNYGYTF,TGTGCCAGCAGCTTAGGCGGCAGGCTACCCAACTATGGCTACACCTTC
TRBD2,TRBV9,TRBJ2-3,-,CASNRIAGGSTDTQYF,TGTGCCAGCAACAGAATAGCGGGGGGATCCACAGATACGCAGTATTTT
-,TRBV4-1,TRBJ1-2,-,CASSQGATLDIGYTF,TGCGCCAGCAGCCAAGGGGCTACACTTGATATCGGCTACACCTTC
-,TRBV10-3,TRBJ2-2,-,CAISDPGTSPNTGELFF,TGTGCCATCAGTGATCCCGGGACATCCCCGAACACCGGGGAGCTGTTTTTT
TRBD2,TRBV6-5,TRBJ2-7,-,CASSALLAGASYEQYF,TGTGCCAGCAGCGCATTACTAGCGGGGGCCTCCTACGAGCAGTACTTC
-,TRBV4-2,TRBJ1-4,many,CASSLEGPELFF,TGTGCCAGCAGCCTTGAGGGGCCCGAACTGTTTTTT
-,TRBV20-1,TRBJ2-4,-,CSANPDLAKNIQYF,TGCAGTGCTAACCCCGACTTAGCCAAAAACATTCAGTACTTC
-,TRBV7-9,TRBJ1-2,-,CASRLEDNYGYTF,TGTGCCAGCAGACTTGAGGATAACTATGGCTACACCTTC
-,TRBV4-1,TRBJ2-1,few,CASSRLAREQFF,TGCGCCAGCAGCCGCCTAGCGAGGGAGCAGTTCTTC
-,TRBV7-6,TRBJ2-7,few,CASSAIEGSEQYF,TGTGCCAGCAGCGCTATTGAGGGGAGCGAGCAGTACTTC
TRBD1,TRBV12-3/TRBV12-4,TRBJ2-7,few,CASRGQDYEQYF,TGTGCCAGCCGTGGACAGGACTACGAGCAGTACTTC
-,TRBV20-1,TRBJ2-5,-,CSARGRAQETQYF,TGCAGTGCTAGGGGGCGGGCCCAAGAGACCCAGTACTTC
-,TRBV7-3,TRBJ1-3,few,CATFPGTSVNTIYF,TGTGCCACTTTTCCCGGGACATCCGTGAACACCATATATTTT
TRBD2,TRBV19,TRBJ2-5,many,CASSIRSGGPWETQYF,TGTGCCAGTAGTATCCGGAGCGGGGGGCCGTGGGAGACCCAGTACTTC
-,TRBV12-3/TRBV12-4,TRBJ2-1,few,CASSPLDRSSYNEQFF,TGTGCCAGCAGCCCCCTTGACAGGAGCTCCTACAATGAGCAGTTCTTC
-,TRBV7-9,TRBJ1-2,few,CASSFGTGLGGYTF,TGTGCCAGCAGCTTTGGGACCGGGCTTGGGGGCTACACCTTC
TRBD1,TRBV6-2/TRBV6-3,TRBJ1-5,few,CASSYGTGTQPQHF,TGTGCCAGCAGTTACGGGACAGGAACGCAGCCCCAGCATTTT
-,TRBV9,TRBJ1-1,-,CASSVGGHTEAFF,TGTGCCAGCAGCGTAGGGGGTCACACTGAAGCTTTCTTT
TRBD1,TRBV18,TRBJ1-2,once,CASSPQTGFLGYTF,TGTGCCAGCTCACCACAGACAGGGTTTCTGGGCTACACCTTC
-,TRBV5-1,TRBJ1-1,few,CASSLDRVRAEAFF,TGCGCCAGCAGCTTGGATCGGGTTAGGGCTGAAGCTTTCTTT
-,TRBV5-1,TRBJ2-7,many,CASSSGLGHTAYEQYF,TGCGCCAGCTCCTCGGGACTGGGACACACAGCCTACGAGCAGTACTTC
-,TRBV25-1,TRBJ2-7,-,CASSEGGGLYEQYF,TGTGCCAGCAGTGAGGGAGGGGGCTTGTACGAGCAGTACTTC
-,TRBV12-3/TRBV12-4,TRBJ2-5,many,CASSPTPPGSIQETQYF,TGTGCCAGCAGTCCGACTCCTCCCGGGTCGATCCAAGAGACCCAGTACTTC